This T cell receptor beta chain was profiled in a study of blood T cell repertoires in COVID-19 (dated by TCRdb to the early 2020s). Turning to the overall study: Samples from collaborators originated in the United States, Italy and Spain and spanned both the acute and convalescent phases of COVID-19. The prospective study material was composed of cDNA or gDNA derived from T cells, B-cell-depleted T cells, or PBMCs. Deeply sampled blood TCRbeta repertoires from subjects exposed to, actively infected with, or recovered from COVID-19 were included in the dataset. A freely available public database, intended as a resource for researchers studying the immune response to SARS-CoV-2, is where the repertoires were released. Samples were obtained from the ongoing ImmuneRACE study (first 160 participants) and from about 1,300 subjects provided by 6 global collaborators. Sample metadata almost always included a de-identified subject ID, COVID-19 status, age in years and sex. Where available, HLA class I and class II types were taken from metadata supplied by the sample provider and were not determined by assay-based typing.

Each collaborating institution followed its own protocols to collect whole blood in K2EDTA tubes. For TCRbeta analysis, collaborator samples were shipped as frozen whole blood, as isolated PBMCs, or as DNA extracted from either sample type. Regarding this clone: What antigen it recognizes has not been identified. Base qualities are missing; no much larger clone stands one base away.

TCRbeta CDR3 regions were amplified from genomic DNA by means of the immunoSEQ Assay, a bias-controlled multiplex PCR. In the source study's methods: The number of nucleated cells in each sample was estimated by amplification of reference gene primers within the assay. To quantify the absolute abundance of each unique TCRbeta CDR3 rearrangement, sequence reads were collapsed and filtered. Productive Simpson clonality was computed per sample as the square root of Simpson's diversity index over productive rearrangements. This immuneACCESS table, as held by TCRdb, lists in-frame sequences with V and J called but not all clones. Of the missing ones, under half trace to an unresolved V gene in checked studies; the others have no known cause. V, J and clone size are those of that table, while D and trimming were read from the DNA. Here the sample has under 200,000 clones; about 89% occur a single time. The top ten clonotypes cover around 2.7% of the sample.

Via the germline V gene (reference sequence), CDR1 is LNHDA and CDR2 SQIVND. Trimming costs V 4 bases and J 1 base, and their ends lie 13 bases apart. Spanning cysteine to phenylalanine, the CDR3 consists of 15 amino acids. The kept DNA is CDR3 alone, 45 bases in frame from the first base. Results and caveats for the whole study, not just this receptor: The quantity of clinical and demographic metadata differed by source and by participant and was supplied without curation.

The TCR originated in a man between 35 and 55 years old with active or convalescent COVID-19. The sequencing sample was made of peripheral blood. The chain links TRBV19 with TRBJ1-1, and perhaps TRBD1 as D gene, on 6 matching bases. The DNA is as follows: TGTGCCAGTAGTACTACCCGACAGGCGAACACTGAAGCTTTCTTT. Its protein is CASSTTRQANTEAFF.